This is a list of T cell receptor beta chains from one sample in a study of shared clonotypes between healthy human individuals. The table came from immunoSEQ multiplex PCR; TCRdb's copy has only in-frame clones and leaves some out. The sample has some 2.1 million clones, 93% seen once. Input material: naive CD8+ T cells from PBMCs. The receptors come from a man aged 18-30 years in good health. Some clones in this sample may be carry-over from other donors' samples. Both conserved end residues are part of each CDR3.

j_gene: TRBJ1-1
v_gene: TRBV27
CDR3aa: CASSWREATEAFF

j_gene: TRBJ2-7
v_gene: TRBV19
CDR3aa: CASSIRSGTGDSYEQYF

j_gene: TRBJ2-7
v_gene: TRBV10-3
CDR3aa: CAISARTYSYEQYF

j_gene: TRBJ2-6
v_gene: TRBV4-1
CDR3aa: CASSQVWDPGANVLTF

j_gene: TRBJ1-4
v_gene: TRBV30
CDR3aa: CAWSPGQGDFTLVSNEKLFF

j_gene: TRBJ2-5
v_gene: TRBV9
CDR3aa: CASSSPIAGGGFETQYF

j_gene: TRBJ2-5
v_gene: TRBV7-9
CDR3aa: CASSLPPPETQYF

j_gene: TRBJ2-7
v_gene: TRBV9
CDR3aa: CASSTGPGLLYEQYF

j_gene: TRBJ2-7
v_gene: TRBV4-3
CDR3aa: CASSQGGGHYEQYF

j_gene: TRBJ2-3
v_gene: TRBV29-1
CDR3aa: CSAKLDTQYF

j_gene: TRBJ1-5
v_gene: TRBV6-1
CDR3aa: CASSEAPQGAMGNQPQHF